The rows below give T cell receptor beta chains drawn from one sample of a study of CD8 T cells in ankylosing spondylitis. TCRdb processed the 5' RACE reads anew with MiXCR; each CDR3 protein has one entry. The sample has 700,000 to 850,000 distinct CDR3 sequences; over 9.5% are singletons. The sample comprised blood, either unsorted or a sorted T cell fraction (not recorded which). These receptors were obtained from a male donor with ankylosing spondylitis. The CDR3 runs from the conserved cysteine through the conserved F or W. A D gene is named only where the DNA matches it firmly. Clone size is not always given. Where it is, it says once, few, many or a class for expanded clones.

TRBJ2-1 . TRBV29-1 many CSAKRSNEQFF TGCAGCGCGAAAAGGTCCAATGAGCAGTTCTTC
TRBJ2-5 TRBD1 TRBV20-1 . CSARPYRGQETQYF TGCAGTGCTAGACCATACAGGGGGCAAGAGACCCAGTACTTC
TRBJ2-7 TRBD1 TRBV20-1 . CSASDRVLHEQYF TGCAGTGCCAGCGACAGGGTCTTGCACGAGCAGTACTTC
TRBJ1-2 TRBD1 TRBV20-1 . CSAPTGIIGYTF TGCAGTGCCCCGACAGGGATTATTGGCTACACCTTC
TRBJ2-5 TRBD1 TRBV12-3/TRBV12-4 few CASTGGQETQYF TGTGCCAGTACAGGGGGCCAAGAGACCCAGTACTTC
TRBJ1-1 TRBD1 TRBV5-6 many CASSDRGFLNTEAFF TGTGCCAGCAGCGACAGGGGCTTCTTGAACACTGAAGCTTTCTTT
TRBJ2-7 TRBD2 TRBV4-3 . CASSLGTSGSPEQYF TGCGCCAGCAGCCTAGGGACTAGCGGGAGTCCCGAGCAGTACTTC
TRBJ1-3 . TRBV7-2 . CASSLYGGNTIYF TGTGCCAGCAGCTTATATGGTGGAAACACCATATATTTT
TRBJ1-1 . TRBV19 few CASSPRRTTGTEAFF TGTGCCAGTAGTCCCCGTAGGACAACAGGGACTGAAGCTTTCTTT
TRBJ2-3 TRBD1 TRBV29-1 many CSVVEDRGADTQYF TGCAGCGTTGTCGAGGACAGGGGGGCAGATACGCAGTATTTT
TRBJ2-7 TRBD2 TRBV29-1 many CSVAPRLAGSSYEQYF TGCAGCGTTGCGCCGAGACTAGCGGGGAGCTCCTACGAGCAGTACTTC
TRBJ2-7 . TRBV5-1 . CASSLHYRDYEQYF TGCGCCAGCAGCTTACATTACAGGGATTACGAGCAGTACTTC
TRBJ2-7 . TRBV5-1 . CASSPTPGNYEQYF TGCGCCAGCAGCCCCACCCCAGGGAACTACGAGCAGTACTTC
TRBJ1-1 . TRBV12-3/TRBV12-4 few CASSLWTEPGEAFF TGTGCCAGCAGTTTATGGACAGAACCCGGGGAAGCTTTCTTT
TRBJ1-1 . TRBV9 many CASSVGWGARTEAFF TGTGCCAGCAGCGTAGGTTGGGGGGCACGTACTGAAGCTTTCTTT
TRBJ2-3 . TRBV7-2 few CASSLLGTGWTDTQYF TGTGCCAGCAGCTTATTGGGGACCGGTTGGACAGATACGCAGTATTTT
TRBJ2-5 . TRBV7-2 few CASRPRRRETQYF TGTGCCAGCCGTCCCAGGAGAAGAGAGACCCAGTACTTC
TRBJ2-2 . TRBV6-1 few CASSPPLNTGELFF TGTGCCAGCAGCCCACCCCTGAACACCGGGGAGCTGTTTTTT
TRBJ2-7 TRBD2 TRBV6-1 . CASTRSGNIYEQYF TGTGCCAGCACTCGAAGCGGGAACATCTACGAGCAGTACTTC
TRBJ2-3 TRBD2 TRBV20-1 few CSAGTSGPTDTQYF TGCAGTGCTGGGACTAGCGGTCCCACAGATACGCAGTATTTT
TRBJ1-4 . TRBV6-1 many CASKLRRTAINEKLFF TGTGCCAGCAAACTACGAAGGACAGCGATTAATGAAAAACTGTTTTTT
TRBJ2-2 TRBD1 TRBV25-1 many CASSDYSGTGDTGELFF TGTGCCAGCAGTGACTACTCCGGGACAGGGGACACCGGGGAGCTGTTTTTT
TRBJ1-1 . TRBV6-4 few CASSAQSLRGTFLNTEAFF TGTGCCAGCAGCGCCCAGAGCCTTAGGGGGACCTTCCTGAACACTGAAGCTTTCTTT
TRBJ2-3 TRBD2 TRBV20-1 . CSARDPGGPGNTQYF TGCAGTGCTAGAGATCCGGGGGGGCCCGGGAATACGCAGTATTTT
TRBJ2-3 . TRBV20-1 few CSALMGVTSTDTQYF TGCAGTGCTTTAATGGGGGTTACTAGCACAGATACGCAGTATTTT
TRBJ1-2 . TRBV18 few CASSPPLGRNYGYTF TGTGCCAGCTCACCTCCCCTCGGACGAAACTATGGCTACACCTTC
TRBJ2-3 . TRBV7-2 few CASSSSRPDTQYF TGTGCCAGCAGCTCATCTAGGCCAGATACGCAGTATTTT
TRBJ2-7 TRBD2 TRBV7-2 few CASSSQTSGLYEQYF TGTGCCAGCAGCTCTCAGACTAGCGGGCTCTACGAGCAGTACTTC
TRBJ2-3 TRBD1 TRBV6-5 few CASSNQQGEKDTQYF TGTGCCAGCAGTAACCAACAGGGGGAGAAAGATACGCAGTATTTT
TRBJ2-2 . TRBV4-1 . CASTRFGQPFPGELFF TGCGCCAGCACCAGGTTCGGACAGCCCTTCCCCGGGGAGCTGTTTTTT
TRBJ2-6 TRBD1 TRBV5-1 few CASSLWTGSSGANVLTF TGCGCCAGCAGCTTGTGGACAGGAAGCTCTGGGGCCAACGTCCTGACTTTC
TRBJ1-6 . TRBV5-6 . CASSFNPLSYNSPLHF TGTGCCAGCAGCTTCAACCCACTCTCCTATAATTCACCCCTCCACTTT
TRBJ2-5 . TRBV21-1 . CASSKDLPWETQYF TGTGCCAGCAGCAAAGACCTCCCCTGGGAGACCCAGTACTTC
TRBJ2-3 TRBD1 TRBV6-1 many CASTLRNPGQGSGTQYF TGTGCCAGCACCTTACGAAACCCGGGACAGGGTAGTGGTACGCAGTATTTT
TRBJ2-7 . TRBV6-5 many CASSYSPGENEQYF TGTGCCAGCAGTTACTCGCCAGGGGAAAACGAGCAGTACTTC
TRBJ2-2 . TRBV20-1 . CSARRAEGAGELFF TGCAGTGCTAGACGCGCGGAGGGGGCCGGGGAGCTGTTTTTT
TRBJ2-7 TRBD2 TRBV4-2 . CASSKETTSGHEQYF TGTGCCAGCAGCAAAGAAACGACTAGCGGCCACGAGCAGTACTTC
TRBJ2-3 TRBD2 TRBV5-1 few CASSVGWSGGTDTQYF TGCGCCAGCAGTGTGGGGTGGAGCGGGGGCACAGATACGCAGTATTTT
TRBJ1-5 . TRBV5-5 many CASSLRGLFNQPQHF TGTGCCAGCAGCTTGAGGGGCCTCTTCAATCAGCCCCAGCATTTT
TRBJ2-1 TRBD2 TRBV29-1 many CSVVGLAGGPGSYNEQFF TGCAGCGTTGTGGGACTAGCGGGAGGGCCGGGGTCCTACAATGAGCAGTTCTTC
TRBJ1-4 TRBD1 TRBV20-1 few CSAGRTGINEKLFF TGCAGTGCTGGGAGGACAGGAATAAATGAAAAACTGTTTTTT
TRBJ2-1 . TRBV5-1 few CASSLAHNEQFF TGCGCCAGCAGCTTGGCCCACAATGAGCAGTTCTTC